A selection of T cell receptor beta chains follows, all from one sample in a study of T-cell memory formation after mild COVID-19. A single record per CDR3 protein comes from TCRdb applying MiXCR to the 5' RACE reads. Among some 320,000 distinct CDR3 sequences, about 13% were seen once, and the ten largest hold approximately 22%. Specimen: PBMCs or a T cell subset sorted from them (not recorded which). The origin of the receptors is a man between 18 and 35 years old who had mild COVID-19 (a few samples of this study predate the infection). Cell type and time point are not known. Each CDR3 is given with its conserved first and last residue. D genes are given only for firm matches. The size field is filled for only some rows; it gives once, few, many or a size class.

V gene: TRBV7-3; D gene: -; J gene: TRBJ2-1; clone size: -; CDR3 DNA: TGTGCCAGTGGGGCTAATAGCTACAATGAGCAGTTCTTC; CDR3 protein: CASGANSYNEQFF
V gene: TRBV5-1; D gene: TRBD1; J gene: TRBJ2-1; clone size: few; CDR3 DNA: TGCGCCAGCAGCTTGGGGGACAGGGGGCCGGATGAGCAGTTCTTC; CDR3 protein: CASSLGDRGPDEQFF
V gene: TRBV7-9; D gene: TRBD1; J gene: TRBJ2-3; clone size: few; CDR3 DNA: TGTGCCAGCAGCTCAACTATAGGCAGGGGGCTGAGCACAGATACGCAGTATTTT; CDR3 protein: CASSSTIGRGLSTDTQYF
V gene: TRBV25-1; D gene: -; J gene: TRBJ1-1; clone size: -; CDR3 DNA: TGTGCCAGCAGGGACCAGGTGAGGGCTGAAGCTTTCTTT; CDR3 protein: CASRDQVRAEAFF
V gene: TRBV25-1; D gene: TRBD1; J gene: TRBJ1-2; clone size: few; CDR3 DNA: TGTGCCAGCAGTGAATTAGATCAGGGACAGGGTTGGAATGGCTACACCTTC; CDR3 protein: CASSELDQGQGWNGYTF
V gene: TRBV5-5; D gene: TRBD1; J gene: TRBJ2-7; clone size: -; CDR3 DNA: TGTGCCAGCAGTTTGAAGGACAGGGGGAACGAGCAGTACTTC; CDR3 protein: CASSLKDRGNEQYF
V gene: TRBV29-1; D gene: -; J gene: TRBJ2-1; clone size: few; CDR3 DNA: TGCAGCGTCGGGAAACTATACAATGAGCAGTTCTTC; CDR3 protein: CSVGKLYNEQFF
V gene: TRBV12-3/TRBV12-4; D gene: -; J gene: TRBJ1-3; clone size: few; CDR3 DNA: TGTGCCAGCGGAGACATTACTGGAAACACCATATATTTT; CDR3 protein: CASGDITGNTIYF
V gene: TRBV4-1; D gene: -; J gene: TRBJ2-3; clone size: few; CDR3 DNA: TGCGCCAGCAGCCAACGAGAGGGTACAGATACGCAGTATTTT; CDR3 protein: CASSQREGTDTQYF
V gene: TRBV5-5; D gene: -; J gene: TRBJ1-5; clone size: few; CDR3 DNA: TGTGCCAGCAGCCGAGGCCCGGGGGACTTGGGCAATCAGCCCCAGCATTTT; CDR3 protein: CASSRGPGDLGNQPQHF
V gene: TRBV18; D gene: -; J gene: TRBJ2-7; clone size: -; CDR3 DNA: TGTGCCAGCTCACCACCCGACAGGAGGTACGAGCAGTACTTC; CDR3 protein: CASSPPDRRYEQYF
V gene: TRBV24-1; D gene: -; J gene: TRBJ1-1; clone size: few; CDR3 DNA: TGTGCCACCAGTGATCCCCGATCAAGCACTGAAGCTTTCTTT; CDR3 protein: CATSDPRSSTEAFF
V gene: TRBV24-1; D gene: TRBD1; J gene: TRBJ2-1; clone size: many; CDR3 DNA: TGTGCCACCAGTGACACCCCCCGGGACAGGGGTGGCAATGAGCAGTTCTTC; CDR3 protein: CATSDTPRDRGGNEQFF
V gene: TRBV30; D gene: -; J gene: TRBJ2-1; clone size: few; CDR3 DNA: TGTGCCTGGAAGCAGGAGGGCCACAATGAGCAGTTCTTC; CDR3 protein: CAWKQEGHNEQFF
V gene: TRBV20-1; D gene: -; J gene: TRBJ2-7; clone size: -; CDR3 DNA: TGCAGTGCTAGGACACTTACGACCTACGAGCAGTACTTC; CDR3 protein: CSARTLTTYEQYF
V gene: TRBV3-1; D gene: TRBD2; J gene: TRBJ2-5; clone size: -; CDR3 DNA: TGTGCCAGCAGCCCTGGGACTAGCGGCCCCGCGGAGACCCAGTACTTC; CDR3 protein: CASSPGTSGPAETQYF
V gene: TRBV19; D gene: -; J gene: TRBJ2-1; clone size: -; CDR3 DNA: TGTGCCAGTAGTCCAGTGAACGGGTTCGATGAGCAGTTCTTC; CDR3 protein: CASSPVNGFDEQFF
V gene: TRBV4-3; D gene: -; J gene: TRBJ1-5; clone size: -; CDR3 DNA: TGCGCCAGCAGCCAAGTCGGGTTCGGCCCCCAGCATTTT; CDR3 protein: CASSQVGFGPQHF
V gene: TRBV7-3; D gene: -; J gene: TRBJ2-1; clone size: few; CDR3 DNA: TGTGCCAGCAGCCCCTCCGGCTCTAGCTTGGGGGAGCAGTTCTTC; CDR3 protein: CASSPSGSSLGEQFF
V gene: TRBV5-1; D gene: TRBD2; J gene: TRBJ2-5; clone size: many; CDR3 DNA: TGCGCCAGCAGCTTTGGCAGCGGGGGTGAAGAGACCCAGTACTTC; CDR3 protein: CASSFGSGGEETQYF
V gene: TRBV5-1; D gene: TRBD2; J gene: TRBJ2-3; clone size: many; CDR3 DNA: TGCGCCAGCAGCACAGGGACTAGCAGTACACAATATACGCAGTATTTT; CDR3 protein: CASSTGTSSTQYTQYF
V gene: TRBV5-1; D gene: TRBD1; J gene: TRBJ2-5; clone size: few; CDR3 DNA: TGCGCCAGCAGCTTGGGACCAGCCGGGACAGGGGAGACCCAGTACTTC; CDR3 protein: CASSLGPAGTGETQYF
V gene: TRBV10-3; D gene: -; J gene: TRBJ1-2; clone size: many; CDR3 DNA: TGTGCCACCAGGGACTTGCATGGCTACACCTTC; CDR3 protein: CATRDLHGYTF
V gene: TRBV12-3/TRBV12-4; D gene: TRBD2; J gene: TRBJ2-3; clone size: -; CDR3 DNA: TGTGCCAGCAGTTGGGGGGGAGCGGGCGGGGATACGCAGTATTTT; CDR3 protein: CASSWGGAGGDTQYF
V gene: TRBV9; D gene: TRBD1; J gene: TRBJ1-2; clone size: -; CDR3 DNA: TGTGCCAGCAGCTTGGGACAGATTAACTATGGCTACACCTTC; CDR3 protein: CASSLGQINYGYTF